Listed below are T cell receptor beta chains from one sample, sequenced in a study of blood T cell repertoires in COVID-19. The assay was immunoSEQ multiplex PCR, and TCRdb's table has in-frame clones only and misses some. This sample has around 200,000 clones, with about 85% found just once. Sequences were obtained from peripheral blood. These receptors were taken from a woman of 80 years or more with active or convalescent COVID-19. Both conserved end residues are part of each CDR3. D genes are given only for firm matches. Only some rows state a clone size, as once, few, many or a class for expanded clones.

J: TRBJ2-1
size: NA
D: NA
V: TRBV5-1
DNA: TGCGCCAGCAGCTTGGACCGGGCGGGTTCCGGATACAATGAGCAGTTCTTC
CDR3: CASSLDRAGSGYNEQFF

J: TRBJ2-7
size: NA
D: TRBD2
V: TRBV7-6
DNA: TGTGCCAGCAGCTTAAACTCCCAGTGGGGGGGGACCTACGAGCAGTACTTC
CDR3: CASSLNSQWGGTYEQYF

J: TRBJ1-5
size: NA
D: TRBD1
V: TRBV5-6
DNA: TGTGCCAGCAGCTTAAGGACAGGGGGTGGCAATCAGCCCCAGCATTTT
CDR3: CASSLRTGGGNQPQHF

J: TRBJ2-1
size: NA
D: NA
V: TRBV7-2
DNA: TGTGCCAGCAGTTCAGCCCAGGGGTTACCATACAATGAGCAGTTCTTC
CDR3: CASSSAQGLPYNEQFF

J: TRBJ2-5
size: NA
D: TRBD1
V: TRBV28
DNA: TGTGCCAGCAGGACAGGGTTCGAAGAGACCCAGTACTTC
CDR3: CASRTGFEETQYF

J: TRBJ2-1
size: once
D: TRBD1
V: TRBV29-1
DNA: TGCAGCGCCACAGGGGGACGTAATGAGCAGTTCTTC
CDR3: CSATGGRNEQFF

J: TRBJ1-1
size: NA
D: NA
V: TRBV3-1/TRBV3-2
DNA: TGTGCCAGCAGCCAACGAGTGAACACTGAAGCTTTCTTT
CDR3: CASSQRVNTEAFF

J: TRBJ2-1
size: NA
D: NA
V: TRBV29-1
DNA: TGCAGCGTTGAACACGGGAGCTCCTACAATGAGCAGTTCTTC
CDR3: CSVEHGSSYNEQFF

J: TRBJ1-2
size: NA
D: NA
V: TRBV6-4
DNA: TGTGCCAGCAGTGAAGTAACAGGGCGTAATGGCTACACCTTC
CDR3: CASSEVTGRNGYTF

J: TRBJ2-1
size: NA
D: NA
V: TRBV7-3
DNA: TGTGCCAGCAGCATCGGGACTGCCTACAATGAGCAGTTCTTC
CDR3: CASSIGTAYNEQFF

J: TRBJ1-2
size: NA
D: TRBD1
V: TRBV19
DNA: TGTGCCAGTAGTATCAAAGGGACAGGGAATAACTATGGCTACACCTTC
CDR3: CASSIKGTGNNYGYTF

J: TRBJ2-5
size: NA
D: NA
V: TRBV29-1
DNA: TGCAGCGCGGGGGGGACAGTCTCACAAGAGACCCAGTACTTC
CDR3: CSAGGTVSQETQYF

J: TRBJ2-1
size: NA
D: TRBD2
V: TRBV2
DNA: TGTGCCAGCAGCCAGCGGGGGGAGCAGTTCTTC
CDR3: CASSQRGEQFF

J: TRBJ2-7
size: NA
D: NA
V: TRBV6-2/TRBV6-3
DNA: TGTGCCAGCAGTTACTTCGCCTACGAGCAGTACTTC
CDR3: CASSYFAYEQYF

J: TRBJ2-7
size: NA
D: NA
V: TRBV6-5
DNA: TGTGCCAGCAGTTACGTCAGTGGGTTGGGGCCCTACGAGCAGTACTTC
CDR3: CASSYVSGLGPYEQYF

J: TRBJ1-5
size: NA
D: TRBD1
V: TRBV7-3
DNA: TGTGCCAGCAGCGACAGGGGGCGCAAGGAGCCCCAGCATTTT
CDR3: CASSDRGRKEPQHF

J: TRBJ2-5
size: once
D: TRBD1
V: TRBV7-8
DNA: TGTGCCAGCAGCTTAGAGGGGGCCTCTCCCGAGGGGACCCAGTACTTC
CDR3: CASSLEGASPEGTQYF

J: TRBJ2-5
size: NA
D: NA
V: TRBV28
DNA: TGTGCCAGCATGGGGGGACCACAAGAGACCCAGTACTTC
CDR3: CASMGGPQETQYF

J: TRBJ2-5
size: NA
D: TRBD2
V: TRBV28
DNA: TGTGCCAGCAGTTCTCGCTTAGCGGGAGCAAAGACCCAGTACTTC
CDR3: CASSSRLAGAKTQYF

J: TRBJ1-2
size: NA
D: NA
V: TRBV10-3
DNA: TGTGCCATCACCCGTGACAGCGTATTTAACTATGGCTACACCTTC
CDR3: CAITRDSVFNYGYTF

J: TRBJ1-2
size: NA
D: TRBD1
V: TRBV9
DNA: TGTGCCAGCAGCCCCCACCGACAGGGGACGGGCTACACCTTC
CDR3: CASSPHRQGTGYTF

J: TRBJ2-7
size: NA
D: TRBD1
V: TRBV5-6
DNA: TGTGCCAGCAGCTTGTGGGCAGGGGGTCGGTACGAGCAGTACTTC
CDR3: CASSLWAGGRYEQYF

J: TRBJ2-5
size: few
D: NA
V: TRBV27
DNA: TGTGCCAGCAGTTCAGGCCGCCAGTACTTC
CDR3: CASSSGRQYF

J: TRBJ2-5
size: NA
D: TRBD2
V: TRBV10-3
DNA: TGTGCCATCAGCTTTAGCGGGAACCAAGAGACCCAGTACTTC
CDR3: CAISFSGNQETQYF

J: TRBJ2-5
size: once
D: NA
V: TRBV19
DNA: TGTGCCAGTAGTATAGTACACCCAGAGACCCAGTACTTC
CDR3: CASSIVHPETQYF

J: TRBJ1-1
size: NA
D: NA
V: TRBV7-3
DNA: TGTGCCAGCAGCTTAACGGGGGGAGACACTGAAGCTTTCTTT
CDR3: CASSLTGGDTEAFF

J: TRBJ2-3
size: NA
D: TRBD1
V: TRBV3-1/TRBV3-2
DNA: TGTGCCAGCAGCCGGAAAGGGGGCCTACCCACAGATACGCAGTATTTT
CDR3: CASSRKGGLPTDTQYF

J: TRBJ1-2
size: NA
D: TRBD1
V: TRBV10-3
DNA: TGTGCCATCAGCCGAGACCCGGGACAGGGGGCGCGTGGCTACACCTTC
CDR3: CAISRDPGQGARGYTF

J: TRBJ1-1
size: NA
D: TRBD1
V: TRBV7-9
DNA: TGTGCCAGCAGCTTAGCGTTTGGAGACAGGGGATTTAACACTGAAGCTTTCTTT
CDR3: CASSLAFGDRGFNTEAFF

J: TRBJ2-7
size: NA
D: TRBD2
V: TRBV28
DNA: TGTGCCAGCAGGAACCTAGCGGGGGGGCCGGGAAGGCACTTC
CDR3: CASRNLAGGPGRHF

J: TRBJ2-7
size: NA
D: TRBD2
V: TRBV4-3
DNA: TGCGCCAGCAGCCAAACCCGGACTAGCGGGAGCGAGCAGTACTTC
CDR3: CASSQTRTSGSEQYF

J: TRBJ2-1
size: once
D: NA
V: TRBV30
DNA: TGTGCCTGTCAAAAGCGCGATGAGCAGTTCTTC
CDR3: CACQKRDEQFF

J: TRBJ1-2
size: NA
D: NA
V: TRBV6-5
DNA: TGTGCCAGCAGTTGGCCCCAGGGTGGCTACACCTTC
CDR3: CASSWPQGGYTF

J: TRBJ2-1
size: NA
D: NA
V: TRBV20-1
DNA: TGCAGTGCTAGTTTTGTGGAGGCGGAGTTCTTC
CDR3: CSASFVEAEFF

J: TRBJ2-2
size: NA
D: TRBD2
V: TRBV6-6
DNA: TGTGCCAGCAGTCCTGGGATAGCGGGGGGGCCTAGCGGGGAGCTGTTTTTT
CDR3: CASSPGIAGGPSGELFF

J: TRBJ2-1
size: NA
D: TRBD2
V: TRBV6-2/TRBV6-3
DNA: TGTGCCAGCAGTCACGCGGGGGGGCAGTTCTTC
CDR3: CASSHAGGQFF

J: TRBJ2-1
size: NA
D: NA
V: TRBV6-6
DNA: TGTGCCAGCCGATACCCGGGGAGCTCCTACAATGAGCAGTTCTTC
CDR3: CASRYPGSSYNEQFF

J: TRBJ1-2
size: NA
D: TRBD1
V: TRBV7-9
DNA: TGTGCCAGCACCCAGACAGGGATTAACTATGGCTACACCTTC
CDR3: CASTQTGINYGYTF

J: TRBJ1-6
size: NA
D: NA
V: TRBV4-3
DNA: TGCGCCAGCAGCCAAGATCTATTGACAGGTGGCAAACCCCTCCACTTT
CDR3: CASSQDLLTGGKPLHF

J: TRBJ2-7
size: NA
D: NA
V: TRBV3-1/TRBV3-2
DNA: TGTGCCAGCAGCCAATCAGGGGCGTACGAGCAGTACTTC
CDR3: CASSQSGAYEQYF

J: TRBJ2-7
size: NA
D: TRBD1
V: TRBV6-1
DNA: TGTGCCAGCAGTGAATCAGGGGGATCCTACGAGCAGTACTTC
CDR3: CASSESGGSYEQYF

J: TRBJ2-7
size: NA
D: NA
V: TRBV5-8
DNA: TGTGCCAGCAGCCGGGACACCCTCTACGAGCAGTACTTC
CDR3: CASSRDTLYEQYF